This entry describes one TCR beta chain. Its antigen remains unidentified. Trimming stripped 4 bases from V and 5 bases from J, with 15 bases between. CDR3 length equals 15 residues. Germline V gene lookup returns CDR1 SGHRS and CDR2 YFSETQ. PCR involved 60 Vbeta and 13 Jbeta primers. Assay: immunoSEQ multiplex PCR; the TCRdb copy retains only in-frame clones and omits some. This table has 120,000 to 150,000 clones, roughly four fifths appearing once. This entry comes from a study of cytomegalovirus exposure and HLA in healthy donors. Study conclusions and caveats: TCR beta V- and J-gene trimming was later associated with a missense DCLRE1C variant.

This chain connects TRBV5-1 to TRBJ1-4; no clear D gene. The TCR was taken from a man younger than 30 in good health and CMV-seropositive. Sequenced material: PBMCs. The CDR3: CASSPTASPNEKLFF. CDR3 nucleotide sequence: TGCGCCAGCAGCCCTACAGCTTCTCCAAATGAAAAACTGTTTTTT.